The clone carrying this T cell receptor beta chain has more than one count but fewer than ten. This entry is derived from a study of blood T cell repertoires in COVID-19. As for the study in general: COVID-19 samples collected from the United States, Italy and Spain covered acute and convalescent phases. The analysed material was cDNA or gDNA that came from T cells, B-cell-depleted T cells, or PBMCs.

J gave up 5 bases and V 6 bases, and 24 bases lay outside the gene matches. Germline V CDR1 and CDR2: MDHEN, SYDVKM. The CDR3 totals 21 residues. As processed by the authors: Estimation of nucleated cell counts was performed using reference gene primer amplification. Assay used: immunoSEQ multiplex PCR; TCRdb lists only in-frame clones, some missing. V, J and clone size derive from that table, while D and trimming were established from the DNA sequence. The profile shows hundreds of thousands of clones, 70% to 90% of them singletons. Sequencing used peripheral blood. The chain carries TRBV28 and TRBJ2-3; 12 bases align to TRBD2. The source of this sequence is an older man with acute or convalescent COVID-19. CDR3 bases: TGTGCCAGCAGCTTGGACCTCGACGGGGCTAGCGGGAGGGCCCTCGGAGATACGCAGTATTTT. Residues: CASSLDLDGASGRALGDTQYF.